The rows below give T cell receptor beta chains drawn from one sample of a study of blood T cell repertoires in COVID-19. Clones were sequenced by immunoSEQ multiplex PCR, and TCRdb holds only the in-frame ones, with some missing. The top ten clones hold about 10% of a sample with around 150,000 clones, 65% to 85% of them seen once. Sequencing was done on a sample of peripheral blood. These receptors were taken from a woman of 80 years or more with active or convalescent COVID-19. Each CDR3 is given with its conserved first and last residue. The order of the fields is CDR3 protein, J gene, V gene.

CDR3 protein: CASSLRGQGLRAEAFF
J gene: TRBJ1-1
V gene: TRBV5-1

CDR3 protein: CASSFYETGFQGYTF
J gene: TRBJ1-2
V gene: TRBV5-6

CDR3 protein: CASGRDRAYEQYF
J gene: TRBJ2-7
V gene: TRBV2

CDR3 protein: CASSPHAGGGETQYF
J gene: TRBJ2-5
V gene: TRBV18

CDR3 protein: CASSDAGGDYGYTF
J gene: TRBJ1-2
V gene: TRBV2

CDR3 protein: CASSLQREYSGYTF
J gene: TRBJ1-2
V gene: TRBV14

CDR3 protein: CASSQEGRGGGKNIQYF
J gene: TRBJ2-4
V gene: TRBV4-3

CDR3 protein: CASSSSSGGANEQFF
J gene: TRBJ2-1
V gene: TRBV7-9

CDR3 protein: CASSESGTGAYYEQYF
J gene: TRBJ2-7
V gene: TRBV6-1

CDR3 protein: CASSPGTSGGSYNEQFF
J gene: TRBJ2-1
V gene: TRBV18

CDR3 protein: CASSYLVMNTEAFF
J gene: TRBJ1-1
V gene: TRBV6-2/TRBV6-3

CDR3 protein: CASSSQGAYGYTF
J gene: TRBJ1-2
V gene: TRBV12-3/TRBV12-4

CDR3 protein: CASSQAGSGYYGYTF
J gene: TRBJ1-2
V gene: TRBV4-1

CDR3 protein: CASSRSGSYNEQFF
J gene: TRBJ2-1
V gene: TRBV6-2/TRBV6-3

CDR3 protein: CASSQESGGGVYF
J gene: TRBJ2-4
V gene: TRBV4-2

CDR3 protein: CAISETGGSGNTIYF
J gene: TRBJ1-3
V gene: TRBV10-3

CDR3 protein: CASRQGYSNQPQHF
J gene: TRBJ1-5
V gene: TRBV6-6

CDR3 protein: CASSYQGADTQYF
J gene: TRBJ2-3
V gene: TRBV5-1

CDR3 protein: CASSLLRGANYGYTF
J gene: TRBJ1-2
V gene: TRBV7-2

CDR3 protein: CASSSSGMGANVLTF
J gene: TRBJ2-6
V gene: TRBV11-2

CDR3 protein: CASSAQGAAEAFF
J gene: TRBJ1-1
V gene: TRBV5-1

CDR3 protein: CASRPTGTSTDTQYF
J gene: TRBJ2-3
V gene: TRBV12-2

CDR3 protein: CASSLREGFNEQFF
J gene: TRBJ2-1
V gene: TRBV7-9

CDR3 protein: CASSPQRGASYEQYF
J gene: TRBJ2-7
V gene: TRBV9

CDR3 protein: CASSYGSGLADEQFF
J gene: TRBJ2-1
V gene: TRBV5-1

CDR3 protein: CAISESPSGPTDTQYF
J gene: TRBJ2-3
V gene: TRBV10-3

CDR3 protein: CASREISGNEQFF
J gene: TRBJ2-1
V gene: TRBV11-3

CDR3 protein: CASSMWAEGGTEAFF
J gene: TRBJ1-1
V gene: TRBV19

CDR3 protein: CASYTVPGGPGNTIYF
J gene: TRBJ1-3
V gene: TRBV19

CDR3 protein: CASSMTGRTEAFF
J gene: TRBJ1-1
V gene: TRBV6-2/TRBV6-3

CDR3 protein: CAWDRKGSPLHF
J gene: TRBJ1-6
V gene: TRBV30

CDR3 protein: CASSTGGGLNTEAFF
J gene: TRBJ1-1
V gene: TRBV9

CDR3 protein: CASSNRQGYNSPLHF
J gene: TRBJ1-6
V gene: TRBV6-2/TRBV6-3